What follows are 23 T cell receptor beta chains derived from one specimen sequenced in a study of blood T cell repertoires in COVID-19. Sequencing was performed with immunoSEQ multiplex PCR; in TCRdb, only in-frame clones are kept and a portion is missing. The data show 120,000 to 150,000 clones, with over 60% seen just once and roughly 15% held by the top ten. Sample: peripheral blood. The receptors were gathered from a man in his fifties or sixties with acute or convalescent COVID-19.

DNA for the CDR3: TGTGCCATCAGTGTAAGTCAGATGGACACCGGGGAGCTGTTTTTT. Encoded protein: CAISVSQMDTGELFF. This chain links TRBV10-3 with TRBJ2-2; D is unresolved. Germline V gives CDR1 ENHRY, CDR2 SYGVKD. The V and J ends lost 4 bases and 3 bases respectively, with 12 bases between them. This CDR3 region has 15 residues.

This clone was counted a few times. The CDR3 bases are TGTGCCAGCAGGACAACTTCCTATGGCTACACCTTC. Translating it yields CASRTTSYGYTF. The rearrangement links TRBV9 to TRBJ1-2; D remains unclear. Germline CDR1 SGDLS, CDR2 YYNGEE. The CDR3 runs to 12 residues. Trimming took 5 bases from V and 4 from J, leaving 9 bases between them.

This chain joins TRBV3-1 (or the pseudogene TRBV3-2) and TRBJ2-2, with D unresolved. CDR3 length: 14 residues. Germline V gives CDR1 LGHDT, CDR2 YNNKEL (reference sequence). The V gene lost 8 bases and the J gene lost 2 bases, with 12 bases spanning the gap. CDR3 amino acids: CASGPPGNTGELFF. The DNA for the CDR3 is TGTGCCAGCGGCCCACCAGGAAACACCGGGGAGCTGTTTTTT.

This rearrangement joins TRBV29-1 to TRBJ1-1, with D possibly being TRBD1 (5 bases). Germline values: CDR1 SQVTM, CDR2 ANQGSEA. This CDR3 has 15 residues. Trimming removed 6 bases from V and 0 bases from J, with 17 bases in between. This chain's CDR3 is CSVPGGGIMNTEAFF. In DNA form, the CDR3 reads TGCAGCGTGCCCGGTGGGGGGATAATGAACACTGAAGCTTTCTTT.

This rearrangement joins TRBV24-1 to TRBJ2-1, with a weak D call TRBD1 (5 bases). Deletions cut 5 bases from V and 1 base from J, with 17 bases between. Germline V gene sequence: CDR1 KGHDR, CDR2 SFDVKD. The CDR3 is 17 residues long. As DNA, the CDR3 is TGTGCCACCAGTGGGGGCCTCCCCTTGTCGTCCTACAATGAGCAGTTCTTC. As protein: CATSGGLPLSSYNEQFF.

The chain combines TRBV9 with TRBJ1-6, with 9 positions matching TRBD1. Germline V CDR1 and CDR2: SGDLS, YYNGEE. There are 17 residues in the CDR3. Losses at the gene ends were 4 bases for V and 9 bases for J; bases not matched to a gene: 14. CDR3 coding DNA: TGTGCCAGCAGCACCCCCCGTCCGGGACAGGGAGGTTCACCCCTCCACTTT. The encoded protein is CASSTPRPGQGGSPLHF.

The chain joins TRBV18 to TRBJ2-7, with 9 bases aligning to TRBD1. The germline V gene has CDR1 KGHSH and CDR2 LQKENI. With V trimmed by 6 bases and J by 8 bases, 17 bases remained unmatched. The CDR3 is 16 residues long. The CDR3 region is CASSPAQVRTGDQQYV. The DNA for the CDR3 is TGTGCCAGCTCGCCCGCCCAGGTGAGGACAGGGGATCAGCAGTACGTC.

This clone was recorded a few times. The same CDR3 can be traced to other DNA sequences in this sample. The chain is built from TRBV5-1 and TRBJ2-1; 13 bases fit TRBD2. V was clipped by 4 bases and J by 1 base; unmatched bases: 5. The germline V gene has CDR1 SGHRS and CDR2 YFSETQ. This CDR3 is 17 amino acids long. CDR3 DNA: TGCGCCAGCAGCCTAAGACTAGCGGGGGGATCCTACAATGAGCAGTTCTTC. Translated, it gives CASSLRLAGGSYNEQFF. Full variable domain (outside the CDR3, taken from reference TRBV5-1 and TRBJ2-1): KAGVTQTPRYLIKTRGQQVTLSCSPISGHRSVSWYQQTPGQGLQFLFEYFSETQRNKGNFPGRFSGRQFSNSRSEMNVSTLELGDSALYLCASSLRLAGGSYNEQFFGPGTRLTVL.

The J gene is TRBJ2-7, the V gene TRBV15; 9 positions match TRBD2. The CDR3 consists of 14 residues. Germline V CDR1 and CDR2: LNHNV, YYDKDF (reference sequence). J gave up 4 bases and V 5 bases, and 6 bases lay outside the gene matches. The CDR3: CATSGGGASYEQYF. The CDR3 region has the DNA TGTGCCACCAGCGGCGGGGGGGCCTCTTACGAGCAGTACTTC.

This clone was recorded once. The gene calls are TRBV7-9 and TRBJ2-3, with D uncertain. There are 15 residues in the CDR3. CDR1 and CDR2 from the germline V gene are SEHNR and FQNEAQ (reference sequence). V was pared by 1 base and J by 0 bases, with 8 bases between. The CDR3 coding sequence is TGTGCCAGCAGCTTAGACACGACTAGCACAGATACGCAGTATTTT. This translates into CASSLDTTSTDTQYF.

This chain links TRBV18 with TRBJ2-5; D is unclear. V was trimmed by 2 bases and J by 3 bases, leaving 7 bases between them. From germline, CDR1 is KGHSH and CDR2 LQKENI. CDR3 length: 13 amino acids. The CDR3 DNA sequence: TGTGCCAGCTCACCAAACAGAGAAGAGACCCAGTACTTC. The encoded protein is CASSPNREETQYF.

The chain links TRBV5-1 to TRBJ2-5; TRBD2 matches 13 bases. Germline V lookup: CDR1 SGHRS, CDR2 YFSETQ. V gave up 1 base and J gave up 3 bases; unmatched junction bases: 3. This CDR3 is built from 16 residues. The CDR3 reads CASSLLGTSGEETQYF. The DNA of the CDR3 is TGCGCCAGCAGCTTGTTGGGGACTAGCGGGGAAGAGACCCAGTACTTC. Filled out from reference TRBV5-1 and TRBJ2-5, the complete variable domain reads KAGVTQTPRYLIKTRGQQVTLSCSPISGHRSVSWYQQTPGQGLQFLFEYFSETQRNKGNFPGRFSGRQFSNSRSEMNVSTLELGDSALYLCASSLLGTSGEETQYFGPGTRLLVL.

This clone was observed a handful of times. Here the CDR3 reads CAWEVLSKAEGYTF. For the CDR3, the DNA is TGTGCCTGGGAAGTACTAAGTAAAGCGGAAGGCTACACCTTC. This chain joins TRBV30 and TRBJ1-2; D gene ambiguous. This CDR3 is built from 14 residues. The germline CDR1 and CDR2 sequences are GTSNPN and SVGIG (reference sequence). Trimming took 5 bases from V and 8 from J, leaving 21 bases between them.

J is TRBJ1-6 and V is TRBV27; D is perhaps TRBD1 (6 bases). V was pared by 0 bases and J by 9 bases, with 12 bases between. The CDR3 covers 15 residues. The V gene's germline CDR1 is MNHEY and CDR2 SMNVEV (reference sequence). Here the CDR3 DNA reads TGTGCCAGCAGTTTATCGGCCTCAGGGGTTTCACCCCTCCACTTT. Protein product: CASSLSASGVSPLHF.

This chain links TRBV2 with TRBJ2-7; D uncertain. The CDR3 is 13 amino acids. Germline loops: CDR1 SNHLY, CDR2 FYNNEI. Trimming left V 2 bases short and J 4 bases short, with 9 bases between. CDR3 sequence (DNA): TGTGCCAGCAGTGAATTCCGAGGTTACGAGCAGTACGTC. Translating gives CASSEFRGYEQYV.

The CDR3 nucleotides are TGTGCCAGCAGCCAGCTGAGAGGGGGGGACACCGGGGAGCTGTTTTTT. It translates to CASSQLRGGDTGELFF. The chain employs TRBV3-1 (or the pseudogene TRBV3-2) and TRBJ2-2; TRBD2 is a possible D gene (7 bases). V was cut by 3 bases and J by 3 bases, with 14 bases left in between. CDR1 is LGHDT, CDR2 YNNKEL, per germline (reference sequence). CDR3 size: 16 residues.

This clone was counted between two and nine times. The chain recombines TRBV5-4 with TRBJ1-5; D is possibly TRBD1 (5 bases). Germline values: CDR1 SGHNT, CDR2 YYREEE (reference sequence). This CDR3 spans 15 amino acids. V gave up 2 bases and J gave up 5 bases, with 14 bases separating them. The CDR3 DNA reads TGTGCCAGCAGCTTTGGTCCCAGGGATGATCAGCCCCAGCATTTT. Translation gives CASSFGPRDDQPQHF. Looking up the rest from reference TRBV5-4 and TRBJ1-5 gives the full variable domain: ETGVTQSPTHLIKTRGQQVTLRCSSQSGHNTVSWYQQALGQGPQFIFQYYREEENGRGNFPPRFSGLQFPNYSSELNVNALELDDSALYLCASSFGPRDDQPQHFGDGTRLSIL.

This chain joins TRBV28 and TRBJ2-7; weak D call: TRBD1 (6 bases). This CDR3 contains 15 residues. V was clipped by 2 bases and J by 4 bases, with 15 bases between them. Germline V CDR1 and CDR2: MDHEN, SYDVKM. This CDR3 is CASSLGARGGYEQYV. The CDR3 coding sequence is TGTGCCAGCAGTTTAGGGGCAAGAGGGGGTTACGAGCAGTACGTC.

This clone was observed once. The sample contains more than one DNA sequence encoding this CDR3. This rearrangement joins TRBV5-1 to TRBJ1-1, with D perhaps matching TRBD1 (6 bases). Germline lookup yields CDR1 SGHRS and CDR2 YFSETQ. The V and J ends lost 0 bases and 1 base respectively, with 7 bases between them. CDR3 length: 14 amino acids. In DNA form, the CDR3 reads TGCGCCAGCAGCTTGGGGACAGCGAACACTGAAGCTTTCTTT. Its protein product is CASSLGTANTEAFF.

This clone was detected only once. The genes are TRBV19 and TRBJ1-1, with 7 bases that match TRBD1. Germline V gene sequence: CDR1 LNHDA, CDR2 SQIVND (reference sequence). CDR3 size: 15 residues. V was pared by 5 bases and J by 8 bases, with 14 bases of the junction left unmatched. The CDR3 DNA is TGTGCCAGTAGTCTCAAAGGGGGCCGGTACCGGGAAGCTTTCTTT. It specifies CASSLKGGRYREAFF.

This rearrangement joins TRBV29-1 to TRBJ1-2; the D is unclear. The CDR3 contains 11 residues. The germline V gene encodes CDR1 SQVTM and CDR2 ANQGSEA. Trimming removed 2 bases from V and 4 bases from J, with 5 bases in between. The CDR3 DNA is TGCAGCGTTGAACCTCTCTATGGCTACACCTTC. Translation: CSVEPLYGYTF.

This rearrangement joins TRBV5-1 to TRBJ2-1; D is ambiguous. Looked up from germline, CDR1 is SGHRS and CDR2 is YFSETQ. This CDR3 is 14 amino acids long. Trimming took off 0 bases at V and 5 bases at J, with 9 bases between the two ends. CDR3 in DNA: TGCGCCAGCAGCTTGGGACAAATAAACAATGAGCAGTTCTTC. Translation gives CASSLGQINNEQFF.

This clone showed up just a few times. As DNA, the CDR3 is TGTGCCAGCAGAGGGGACATCTACAATGAGCAGTTCTTC. Translation gives CASRGDIYNEQFF. The V and J genes are TRBV27 and TRBJ2-1, with a tentative D call TRBD1 (6 bases). V was trimmed by 6 bases and J by 3 bases, leaving 9 bases between them. The CDR3 has 13 residues. Germline V gene sequence: CDR1 MNHEY, CDR2 SMNVEV (reference sequence).